This TCR beta chain was identified in a study of T cells in Graves' hyperthyroidism and ophthalmopathy. Study-wide findings and caveats: Within blood appeared most thyroid clonotypes that had expanded above 0.001.

Amplified regions were TCR beta CDR3 sequences from RNA transcripts. An initial round of RT-PCR targeting the TCR CDR3 relied on the HTBI primer set. TCRdb re-called the multiplex PCR reads with MiXCR, one entry per CDR3 protein. Seen here are 490,000 or so distinct CDR3 sequences, about 20% observed once, and the top ten hold 45% to 50%. Disease duration was under 3 months in the ophthalmopathy patients, who also had a Clinical Activity Score of at least 3 and a NOSPECS grade of at least 4. Patients showing uncontrolled infection, other autoimmune disease, pregnancy or lactation were ineligible. The CDR3 totals 13 residues. The germline V gene encodes CDR1 GTSNPN and CDR2 SVGIG (reference sequence). The V end was cut by 8 bases, the J end by 4 bases, with 17 bases between. This clonotype was seen many times. Its antigen is unidentified.

The sequence came from a man aged 35 to 55 with Graves' ophthalmopathy. Specimen: blood. V gene TRBV30 combines with J gene TRBJ2-5; the D gene is possibly TRBD1 (5 bases). The CDR3 coding sequence is TGTGCCGCCTCAGGAGTCACAGGAGAGACCCAGTACTTC. Encoded protein: CAASGVTGETQYF.